This TCR beta chain was obtained from a study of human T cells and chemical hapten exposure (dated by TCRdb to the early 2020s). For the wider study: For sensitization, 2% DPC in acetone was applied to an approximately 2 cm by approximately 2 cm area of upper inner arm skin. Patch testing was performed on the upper back with Finn chambers containing 0.01% DPC, and the patch tests were scored after 6 days according to International Contact Dermatitis Research Group standards. The mostly female patient cohort included alopecia areata with under or over 50% scalp involvement, alopecia totalis and alopecia universalis. This study followed changes in the peripheral blood TCR repertoire in vivo during primary and secondary sensitization of alopecia patients to the hapten diphenylcyclopropenone (DPC). Nearly 30 alopecia patients gave blood for TCR sequencing at one to four time points (pre-sensitization, 2, 6 and 24 weeks). Patient blood was sampled pre-sensitization (week 0) and at 2, 6 and about 24 weeks after DPC sensitization. Libraries were combined into a pool for sequencing, and differences in TCR yield between samples came mainly from small differences in library volumes within the pool. Throughout the study period of 20 to 25 weeks, patients also received therapeutic DPC doses to the scalp every week.

As regards this clonotype: Its antigen remains undetermined. Per-base qualities were not stored, and no clone one base away is much larger.

Study-wide conclusions, independent of this receptor: Because all patients had alopecia, a presumed autoimmune disease, the immune response of the patients might differ from that of healthy individuals. DPC sensitization did not change the number of TCRs with a frequency above 1 in 1000, and there was no evidence of changes in global repertoire structure. The number of PT1 expanded TCRs positively correlated with patch test score, significant at thresholds 8, 16 and 32 but not 4. Repeated subsampling changed both the strength of the expansion versus patch-test correlation and the threshold at which the correlation became significant. Significantly more large CDR3 similarity clusters were formed by expanded TCRs than by pre-sensitization or healthy control sets, consistent with antigen-driven responses.

The method behind the library was RACE. Sequencing used a NextSeq 500. Library preparation attached unique molecular identifiers to individual cDNA molecules for quantitative, reproducible TCR counting. From each blood RNA sample, both TCR alpha and TCR beta chains were sequenced. The study's processing was this. Samples had a median of roughly 99,000 TCRs, with a range from about 23,224 to 690,600. V, J and CDR3 annotation of the TCR reads was performed with the Decombinator software suite. For PS versus PT1 abundance plots, all samples were subsampled to the same number of TCRs (28,000). TCRs were defined as expanded if absent before sensitization and observed at least eight times at the 2-week time point. The public reads were run again by TCRdb, first through fastp at Q25 and then through MiXCR, and only productive beta chains were kept. Under each unique CDR3 protein, matching rows form one entry showing the most common genes and DNA. For this entry, the V and J calls and clone size follow TCRdb and not the study's own pipeline. The sample table holds 90,000 to 140,000 distinct CDR3 sequences, of which roughly a third were seen once. In total, the top ten clones hold roughly 3% of the sample.

The V end loses 3 bases and the J end loses 6 bases, and a stretch of 12 bases separates them. From its cysteine to its phenylalanine, the CDR3 spans 14 amino acids. The CDR3 DNA has 42 bases and is translated from base 1. CDR1 and CDR2 were assigned from the germline V gene as SNHLY and FYNNEI. The time point label, read with the paper, signifies: patch test 3, about 24 weeks after DPC sensitization. Interpreted using the paper, the treatment or condition label stands for: therapeutic diphenylcyclopropenone sensitization with weekly scalp DPC. At every patch-test visit, the blood draw took place before the patch test was put on. Patients were eligible if aged 18 to 70, diagnosed with alopecia and judged suitable for DPC therapy, and pregnant patients were excluded. Unfractionated whole blood was collected in Tempus Blood RNA tubes, and total RNA was extracted from that blood.

The sequencing here drew on whole blood, taken in connection with sensitization to the hapten diphenylcyclopropenone (DPC). This TCR came from a man aged 40-49 years with alopecia areata. Some clones in this sample may be carry-over from other donors' samples. The chain couples TRBV2 to TRBJ2-1; the D gene identity is not certain. The base sequence is TGTGCCAGCAGTGAGAATCGACCCCTCAATGAGCAGTTCTTC. It encodes CASSENRPLNEQFF.